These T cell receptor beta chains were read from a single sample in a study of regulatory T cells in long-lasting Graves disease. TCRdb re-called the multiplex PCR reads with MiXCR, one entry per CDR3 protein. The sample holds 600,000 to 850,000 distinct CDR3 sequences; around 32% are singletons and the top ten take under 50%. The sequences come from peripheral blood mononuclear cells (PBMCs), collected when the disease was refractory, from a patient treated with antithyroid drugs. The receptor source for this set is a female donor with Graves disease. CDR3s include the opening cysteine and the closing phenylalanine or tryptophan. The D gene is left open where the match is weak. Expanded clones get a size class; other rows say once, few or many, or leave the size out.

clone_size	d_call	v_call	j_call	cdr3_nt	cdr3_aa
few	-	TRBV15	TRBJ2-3	TGTGCCACCAGCAGACCTAGCAGCACAGATACGCAGTATTTT	CATSRPSSTDTQYF
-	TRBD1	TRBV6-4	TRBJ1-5	TGTGCCAGCACCGGACGGGGGACAGTTAGCAATCAGCCCCAGCATTTT	CASTGRGTVSNQPQHF
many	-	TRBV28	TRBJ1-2	TGTGCCAGCAGTTGGGGGGGTACATATGGCTACACCTTC	CASSWGGTYGYTF
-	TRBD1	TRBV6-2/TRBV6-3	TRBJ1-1	TGTGCCAGCAGTTACGGGACAGGGGAGACTGAAGCTTTCTTT	CASSYGTGETEAFF
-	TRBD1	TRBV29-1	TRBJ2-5	TGCAGCGTAAACCCACCGGGACAGGGAGAGACCCAGTACTTC	CSVNPPGQGETQYF
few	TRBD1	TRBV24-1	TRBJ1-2	TGTGCCACCAGTGAGGCCGGGACAGGGTCCTTCTATGGCTACACCTTC	CATSEAGTGSFYGYTF
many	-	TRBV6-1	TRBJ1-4	TGTGCCAGCAGTGACGGTACGGGCCAGGGAACGTTTTTT	CASSDGTGQGTFF
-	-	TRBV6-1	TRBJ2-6	TGTGCCTTAGGGCAGGGGCTACCCAGCGTCCTGACTTTC	CALGQGLPSVLTF
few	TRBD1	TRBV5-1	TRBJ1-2	TGCGCCAGCAGCTTGGACAGGGGGACCTTCGGCTACACCTTC	CASSLDRGTFGYTF
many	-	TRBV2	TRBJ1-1	TGTGCCAGTAAGTCCACGATCACTGAAGCTTTCTTT	CASKSTITEAFF